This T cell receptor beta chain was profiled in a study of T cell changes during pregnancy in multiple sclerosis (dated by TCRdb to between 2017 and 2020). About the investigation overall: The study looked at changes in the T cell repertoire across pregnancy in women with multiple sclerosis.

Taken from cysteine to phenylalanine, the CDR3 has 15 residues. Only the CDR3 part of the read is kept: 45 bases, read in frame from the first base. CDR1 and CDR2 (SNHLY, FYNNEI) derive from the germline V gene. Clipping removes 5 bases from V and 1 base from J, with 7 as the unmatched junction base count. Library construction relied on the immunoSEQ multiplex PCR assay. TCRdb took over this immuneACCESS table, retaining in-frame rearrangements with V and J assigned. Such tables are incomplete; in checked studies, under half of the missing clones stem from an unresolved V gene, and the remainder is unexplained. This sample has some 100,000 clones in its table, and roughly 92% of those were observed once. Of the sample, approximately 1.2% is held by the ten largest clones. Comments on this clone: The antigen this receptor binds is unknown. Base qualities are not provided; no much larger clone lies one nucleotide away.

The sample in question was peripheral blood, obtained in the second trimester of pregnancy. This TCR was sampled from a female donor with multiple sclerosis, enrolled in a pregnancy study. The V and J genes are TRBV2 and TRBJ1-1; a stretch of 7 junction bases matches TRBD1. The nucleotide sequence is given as TGTGCCAGCAGTCCTTCGACAGGGTGGAACACTGAAGCTTTCTTT. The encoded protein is CASSPSTGWNTEAFF.